The 8 T cell receptor beta chains in this list originate from one sample, sequenced in a study of blood T cell repertoires in COVID-19. Assay used: immunoSEQ multiplex PCR; TCRdb lists only in-frame clones, some missing. Here the sample spans almost 20,000 clones, more than 75% being singletons. The sequenced material came from peripheral blood. Receptor source: a human donor with active COVID-19. The donor label of this sample is uncertain.

This chain connects TRBV27 to TRBJ2-7; TRBD2 is a possible D gene (6 bases). Germline V gene data show CDR1 as MNHEY and CDR2 as SMNVEV (reference sequence). The V end was cut by 2 bases, the J end by 9 bases, with 23 bases between. The CDR3 contains 16 residues. CDR3 sequence reads: CASSLLGSGPNRRQYF. Here the CDR3 DNA reads TGTGCCAGCAGTTTACTCGGTAGCGGCCCGAATCGGAGGCAGTACTTC.

This clone occurred a few times. V gene TRBV27 combines with J gene TRBJ2-7; a possible D gene is TRBD2 (5 bases). CDR1 is MNHEY and CDR2 is SMNVEV in the germline V gene (reference sequence). This CDR3 has 13 residues. The germline V and J ends were trimmed by 4 bases and 10 bases, with 17 bases remaining between them. The DNA for the CDR3 is TGTGCCAGCAGTTCCCTCGACCCGAGGGAACAGTACTTC. Amino acid sequence: CASSSLDPREQYF.

The chain employs TRBV18 and TRBJ2-3, with 8 positions matching TRBD1. Per the germline V gene, CDR1 is KGHSH and CDR2 is LQKENI. V lost 5 bases and J lost 3; bases outside the gene matches: 7. This CDR3 is built from 15 residues. This CDR3 reads CASSTTGVQTDTQYF. The CDR3 nucleotides are TGTGCCAGCTCAACGACAGGGGTTCAGACAGATACGCAGTATTTT.

The CDR3 region has the DNA TGTGCCAGCAGCTCCTCCGGAGGGGGCTGGGGGGAGTACCAAGAGACCCAGTACTTC. This codes for CASSSSGGGWGEYQETQYF. V usage is TRBV7-3 and J usage is TRBJ2-5; D perhaps matches TRBD1 (7 bases). This CDR3 contains 19 residues. Trimming cost V 4 bases and J 0 bases, with 24 bases left between them. Germline loops: CDR1 SGHTA, CDR2 FQGTGA.

The J gene is TRBJ2-7, the V gene TRBV2; 12 bases align to TRBD1. The CDR3 length is 14 residues. V gave up 6 bases and J gave up 6 bases; unmatched junction bases: 6. From germline, CDR1 is SNHLY and CDR2 FYNNEI. The CDR3 region is CASSQGTGGREQYF. CDR3 bases: TGTGCCAGCAGCCAAGGGACAGGGGGCCGCGAGCAGTACTTC.

This sequence joins TRBV7-6 and TRBJ2-7; 10 nucleotides agree with TRBD2. The CDR3 is made up of 18 amino acids. J gave up 2 bases and V 5 bases, and 15 bases lay outside the gene matches. Germline assignment: CDR1 SGHVS and CDR2 FNYEAQ. The CDR3 loop is CASSNGSGRTFTPYEQYF. The CDR3 DNA reads TGTGCCAGCAGCAACGGTAGCGGGAGGACTTTTACTCCCTACGAGCAGTACTTC.

The chain employs TRBV6-6 and TRBJ1-2; D perhaps matches TRBD1 (5 bases). Germline V lookup: CDR1 MNHNY, CDR2 SVGAGI (reference sequence). This CDR3 contains 14 residues. Deletions cut 4 bases from V and 4 bases from J, with 13 bases between. CDR3 bases: TGTGCCAGCAGTTTACAGGTCCCAGGCTATGGCTACACCTTC. Protein product: CASSLQVPGYGYTF.

This chain joins TRBV6-5 and TRBJ2-1; D not certain. CDR3 length: 13 residues. Trimming removed 5 bases from V and 5 bases from J, with 10 bases in between. CDR1 is MNHEY and CDR2 is SVGAGI in the germline V gene. DNA of the CDR3: TGTGCCAGCAGTACATCAATAAACAATGAGCAGTTCTTC. Amino acid sequence: CASSTSINNEQFF.